This T cell receptor beta chain was profiled in a study of blood T cell repertoires in COVID-19. Turning to the study itself: Samples representing acute and convalescent COVID-19 were sourced from the United States, Italy and Spain. In each case, the material was cDNA or gDNA derived from T cells, B-cell-depleted T cells, or PBMCs.

In the authors' workflow: Cell counts per sample came from amplifying reference gene primers. Using immunoSEQ multiplex PCR, the repertoire was profiled, and TCRdb retains in-frame clones only, with some absent. From that table come the V and J calls and clone size; the DNA was used to work out D and trimming. The sample holds 250,000 or so clones, nearly 90% seen once. Germline-derived CDR1 and CDR2 are KGHSH and LQKENI. Trimming removed 2 bases from V and 13 bases from J, with 11 bases in between. The CDR3 sequence is 12 residues long. The sequencing sample was made of peripheral blood. The receptor was derived from a woman aged 35 to 49 who had recovered from COVID-19. V and J are TRBV18 and TRBJ2-2, with a tentative D call TRBD2 (6 bases). In nucleotides, the CDR3 is TGTGCCAGCTCACCAGGAGGGCCCGGGCTGTTTTTT. Translating gives CASSPGGPGLFF.